This T cell receptor (beta chain) was obtained from a study of shared clonotypes between healthy human individuals (TCRdb year 2020). Background on the whole study: A few men and two women, aged 18 to 49 years, made up the cohort. Leukapheresis yielded between about 0.8 and 9.5 billion PBMCs per donor. To increase sequencing depth and limit assay-specific biases, TCR repertoire library preparation and sequencing were carried out by different laboratories using diverse techniques. For each donor, three plates each were used for CD4 naive and CD4 memory, two plates were used for CD8 naive, and one plate was used for CD8 memory. To estimate repertoire size and how much clonotype sharing occurs between individuals, the study deeply sequenced the blood TCR repertoires of several healthy adults.

About this clone: The target of this receptor is not known. Per-nucleotide qualities are absent, and no much larger clonotype sits a single base away.

TCR CDR3 regions were amplified from genomic DNA by multiplex PCR using the deep immunoSEQ assay. Genomic DNA extracted from each cell subset was distributed evenly over all wells of several immunoSEQ 96-well plates, and each plate served as one replicate. For sorted subsets, each replicate PCR was loaded with approximately 200 ng genomic DNA, equivalent to about 30,000 T cell genomes. Purified libraries were quantified with a Qubit 3.0 fluorometer, sized on a Bioanalyzer 2100, and re-quantified with the KAPA Library Quantification kit. Every immunoSEQ 96-well plate was sequenced on a dedicated single-read 150-cycle Illumina NextSeq 550 flow cell. The authors' pipeline ran thus. Because only junctional sequences without quality scores were contained in the immunoSEQ output, filtering matching that applied to full-length reads could not be performed. To assign V/J genes and CDR3, sequences were annotated against IMGT germline references using PyIR, a Python wrapper for IgBLAST v1.9. Reads were removed for weak V/J assignments (E-value above 1e-6), missing CDR3, stop codons, out-of-frame junctions, or ambiguous translated residues. V3J clonotypes were defined by identical inferred V gene, J gene, and CDR3 amino acid sequence. Percentage overlap between repertoires was calculated by dividing the number of shared unique clonotypes by the size of the smaller repertoire. Repertoire richness was assessed with RTK rarefaction, the Chao1 estimator, and Recon v2.1 estimates of unobserved clonotypes. OLGA was used to compute generation probabilities for all TCRbeta clonotypes that the gDNA method yielded from four donors. This immuneACCESS table, as held by TCRdb, lists in-frame sequences with V and J called but not all clones. Of the missing ones, under half trace to an unresolved V gene in checked studies; the others have no known cause. V and J calls and clone size follow that table, whereas D and trimming were derived from the DNA. This sample lists roughly 650,000 clones; roughly 95% were detected once. The ten most abundant clones make up roughly 0.1% of the sample.

From V the trimming removes 3 bases and from J it removes 5 bases, while the gene matches leave 14 bases of the junction unaccounted for. In the germline V gene, CDR1 corresponds to MDHEN and CDR2 to SYDVKM. The CDR3 runs 18 amino acids, cysteine and phenylalanine included. Only the CDR3 DNA stays, 54 bases, in frame from base 1. CD8 naive samples consisted of CD45RO-negative cells that were positively selected for CCR7, yielding a CD45RA+CCR7+ population without TemRA cells. The donors were healthy, HIV-negative adults who had no recently reported acute infections or vaccinations. All donors were Caucasian adults living in Nashville, Tennessee, USA. Blood was collected by leukapheresis, and PBMCs were isolated by Ficoll-Histopaque density gradient centrifugation and then cryopreserved in liquid nitrogen vapor phase. Analytical flow cytometry was used to check the purity and quantity of each magnetically sorted T cell population. Genomic DNA was isolated from each sorted fraction and quantified by UV absorbance on a Nanodrop 2000c.

Overall study results and their limits: Across a few donors, approximately 5% of naive CD4, approximately 4% of naive CD8, about 2.3% of memory CD4, and approximately 0.42% of memory CD8 clonotypes were shared. Larger estimated clonotype richness was generally found for naive subsets than for memory subsets. Pairwise subsampling indicated that sequencing depth was expected to affect the degree of clonotype sharing among donors. Sampling was limited to blood, and TCR repertoires in tissue likely differ from TCR repertoires in blood. Even with the large sequencing depth, rarefaction of the sorted-subset datasets indicated that sequencing was incomplete. Higher generation probabilities were observed for clonotypes shared by all four sorted-subset donors than for non-shared clonotypes. Because the study included a small number of donors, the genetic and exposure-history diversity represented was limited.

Sequenced input: naive CD8+ T cells sorted from blood. In light of the paper, this sample's cell subset or site label describes: CD45RA+CCR7+. This clonotype was obtained from a woman aged 25-40 years in good health. The chain couples TRBV28 to TRBJ2-2; TRBD1 agrees with 8 junctional bases. The DNA is TGTGCCAGCAGTTTTGACAGGGGACTCTCGATTGGGACCGGGGAGCTGTTTTTT. Protein translation: CASSFDRGLSIGTGELFF.